This TCR beta chain was recorded in a study of vaccination and CD4 T cells after COVID-19. Study as a whole: Vaccination of participants consisted of two doses of either BNT162b2 or mRNA-1273 vaccine. Post-diagnosis, post-COVID samples were collected after a median 101 days, ranging 35 to 161. SARS-CoV-2, HCoV-NL63, HCoV-OC43 and HCoV-229E supplied the overlapping spike peptides used to stimulate cells.

Described treatment: roughly ten-day PBMC culture with coronavirus spike peptide pools or control peptides (ViraFEST assay). Before TCRs were sequenced, ViraFEST expanded antigen-specific T cells with peptide pools. Researchers used the Oncomine TCR Beta short-read assay to sequence DNA from cultured CD4+ T cells. MiXCR, applied by TCRdb to the PCR reads, yields one record per CDR3 protein. The sample consists of over 20,000 distinct CDR3 sequences, 40% to 50% of them appearing once. This clonotype was counted a few times. Its specificity is not known. The CDR3 has 14 amino acids. Between the trimmed V and J ends, which lost 4 bases and 4 bases, there was a span of 12 bases. CDR1 SGHRS and CDR2 YFSETQ come from the germline V gene.

The chain joins TRBV5-1 to TRBJ1-5; weak D call: TRBD1 (5 bases). This receptor was taken from a human donor who had recovered from COVID-19. Sequenced input: CD4+ T cells from blood, cultured in vitro. CDR3 in DNA: TGCGCCAGCAGCCAAGGGGCAGGGAATCAGCCCCAGCATTTT. Amino acid sequence: CASSQGAGNQPQHF.